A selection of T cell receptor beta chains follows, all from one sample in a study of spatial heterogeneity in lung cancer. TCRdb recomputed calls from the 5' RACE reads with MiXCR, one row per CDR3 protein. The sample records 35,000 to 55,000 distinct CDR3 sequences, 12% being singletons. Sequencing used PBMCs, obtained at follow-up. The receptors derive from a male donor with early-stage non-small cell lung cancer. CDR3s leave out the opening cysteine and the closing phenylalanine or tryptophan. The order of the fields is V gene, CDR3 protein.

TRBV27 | ASSRTGNQPQH
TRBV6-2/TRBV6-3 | ASRLAGGDNEQF
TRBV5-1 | ASSSEGAQGNTIY
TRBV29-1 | SVDEAQGGAGYT
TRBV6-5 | ASSQTRGALSRNTIY
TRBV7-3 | ASSPSLSGANVLT
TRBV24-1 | ATSAPYNEQF
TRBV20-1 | SARGEVLETQY
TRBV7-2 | ASSLGLEAYEQY
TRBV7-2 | ASSPTVSDQPQH
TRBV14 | ASSQWARSGQGNEQF
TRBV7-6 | ASSLILGGDADTQY
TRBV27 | ASSLGQLYEQY
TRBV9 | ASSVGVTSYNEQF
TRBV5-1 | ASSPLGASGNTIY
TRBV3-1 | ASSLYQQGIYGYT
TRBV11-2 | ASSLAGTPQETQY
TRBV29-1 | SGRDTANYGYT
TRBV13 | ASSPIDRGDYGYT
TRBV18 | ASSLTRGVGIQY
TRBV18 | ASSPLSGQGNEKLF
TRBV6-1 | AGKRGPGPEETQY
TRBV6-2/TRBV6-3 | ASSDPLDTMNTEAF
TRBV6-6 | ASSYSPWADNSPLH
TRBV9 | ASSVAAEGSWPQH
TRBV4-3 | ASSHPGGYSNQPQH
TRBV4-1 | ASSQTRPSSGNTIY
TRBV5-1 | ASSWRQGRTEAF
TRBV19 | ASSPIGGTRRQPQH
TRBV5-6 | ASSPRTGWDYEQY
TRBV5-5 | ASSLVAGFFRADTQY
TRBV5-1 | ASSDGTLGAPLH
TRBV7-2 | ASSQDRANNSPLH
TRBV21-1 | ASSHRDSNQPQH
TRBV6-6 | ASSPREGDRDYSNQPQH
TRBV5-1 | ASSLGQRYGYT
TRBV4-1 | ASSQDNIRYEQY
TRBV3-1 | ASSQDIAGGRETQY
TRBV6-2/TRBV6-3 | ASSYLGRHTDTQY
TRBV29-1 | SVRNEKLF
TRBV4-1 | ASSQDLYGYT
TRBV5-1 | ASSLGSLPNEQF
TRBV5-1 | ASSLQEPGELF
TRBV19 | ASSIRGTSTDTQY
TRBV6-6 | ASRQLQSSTDTQY
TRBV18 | ASSPVGGRSYEQY
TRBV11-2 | ASQDPPYEQY
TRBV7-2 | ASSLGRFDGYT
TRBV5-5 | ASSQTEKLF
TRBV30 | AWSEAGGEYEQY
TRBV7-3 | ASSLVTGETQY